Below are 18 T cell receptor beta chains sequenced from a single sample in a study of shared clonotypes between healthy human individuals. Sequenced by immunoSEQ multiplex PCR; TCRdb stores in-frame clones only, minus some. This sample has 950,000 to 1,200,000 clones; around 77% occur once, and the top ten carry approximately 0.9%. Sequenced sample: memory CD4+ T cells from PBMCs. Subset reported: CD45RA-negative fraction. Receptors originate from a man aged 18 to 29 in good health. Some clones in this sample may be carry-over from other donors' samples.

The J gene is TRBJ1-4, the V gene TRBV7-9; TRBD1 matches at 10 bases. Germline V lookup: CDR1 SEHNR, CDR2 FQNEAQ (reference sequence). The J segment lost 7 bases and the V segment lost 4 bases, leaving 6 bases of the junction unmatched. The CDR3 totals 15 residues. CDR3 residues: CASSSYRDRGEKLFF. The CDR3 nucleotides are TGTGCCAGCAGCTCCTACCGGGACAGGGGTGAAAAACTGTTTTTT.

The CDR3 nucleotides are TGTGCCAGCAGCTTAGCGGGGGTTTTCTACTCTGGGGCCAACGTCCTGACTTTC. It is translated as CASSLAGVFYSGANVLTF. V gene TRBV11-3 combines with J gene TRBJ2-6; tentatively, D is TRBD2 (6 bases). CDR3 size: 18 residues. From germline, CDR1 is SGHNT and CDR2 YENEEA. V shed 1 base and J shed 0 bases, with 13 bases lying between them.

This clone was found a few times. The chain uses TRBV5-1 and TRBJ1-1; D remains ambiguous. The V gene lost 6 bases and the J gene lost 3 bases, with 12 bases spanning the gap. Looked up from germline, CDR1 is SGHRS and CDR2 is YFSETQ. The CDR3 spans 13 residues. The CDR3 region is CASTLAGHTEAFF. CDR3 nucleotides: TGCGCCAGCACATTGGCGGGCCACACTGAAGCTTTCTTT.

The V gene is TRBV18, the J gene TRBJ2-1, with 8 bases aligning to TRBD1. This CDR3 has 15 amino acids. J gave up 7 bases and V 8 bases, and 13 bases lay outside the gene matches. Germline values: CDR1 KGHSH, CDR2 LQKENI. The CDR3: CASTRQGALVNEQFF. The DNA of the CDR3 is TGTGCCAGCACCCGGCAGGGGGCATTGGTTAATGAGCAGTTCTTC.

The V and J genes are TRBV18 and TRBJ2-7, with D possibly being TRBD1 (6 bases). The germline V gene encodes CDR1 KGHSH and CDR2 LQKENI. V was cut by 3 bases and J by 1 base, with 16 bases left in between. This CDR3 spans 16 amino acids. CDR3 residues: CASSPQPGTSSYEQYF. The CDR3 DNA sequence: TGTGCCAGCTCACCTCAACCAGGGACATCGTCCTACGAGCAGTACTTC.

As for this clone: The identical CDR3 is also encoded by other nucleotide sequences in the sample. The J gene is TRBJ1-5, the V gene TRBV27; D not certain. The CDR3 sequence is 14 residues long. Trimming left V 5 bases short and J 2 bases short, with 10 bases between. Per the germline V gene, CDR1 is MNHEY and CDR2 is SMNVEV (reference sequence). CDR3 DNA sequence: TGTGCCAGCAGTCCGGGCGTTGGCAATCAGCCCCAGCATTTT. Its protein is CASSPGVGNQPQHF.

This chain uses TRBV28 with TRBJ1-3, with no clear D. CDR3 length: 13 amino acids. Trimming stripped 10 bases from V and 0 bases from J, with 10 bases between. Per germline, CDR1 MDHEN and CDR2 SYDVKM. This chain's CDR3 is CATFSHSGNTIYF. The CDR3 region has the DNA TGTGCCACCTTTTCTCACTCTGGAAACACCATATATTTT.

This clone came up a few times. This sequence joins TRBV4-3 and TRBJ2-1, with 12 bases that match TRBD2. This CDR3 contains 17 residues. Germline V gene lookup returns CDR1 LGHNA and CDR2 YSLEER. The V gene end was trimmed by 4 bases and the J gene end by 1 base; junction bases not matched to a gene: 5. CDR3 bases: TGCGCCAGCAGCCTCGGACTAGCGGGGACTTCCTACAATGAGCAGTTCTTC. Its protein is CASSLGLAGTSYNEQFF.

DNA for the CDR3: TGCGCCAGCAGCTTGGCCAGGGGGGAGTGGGAGACCCAGTACTTC. The encoded protein is CASSLARGEWETQYF. The chain combines TRBV5-1 with TRBJ2-5; D might be TRBD1 (7 bases). The V and J ends lost 0 bases and 5 bases respectively, with 14 bases between them. In germline, CDR1 is SGHRS, CDR2 YFSETQ. The CDR3 sequence is 15 residues long.

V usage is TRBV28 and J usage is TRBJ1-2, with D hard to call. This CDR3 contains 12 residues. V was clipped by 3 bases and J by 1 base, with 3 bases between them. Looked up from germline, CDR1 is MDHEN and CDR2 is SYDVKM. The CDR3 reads CASSFDNYGYTF. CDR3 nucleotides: TGTGCCAGCAGTTTTGATAACTATGGCTACACCTTC.

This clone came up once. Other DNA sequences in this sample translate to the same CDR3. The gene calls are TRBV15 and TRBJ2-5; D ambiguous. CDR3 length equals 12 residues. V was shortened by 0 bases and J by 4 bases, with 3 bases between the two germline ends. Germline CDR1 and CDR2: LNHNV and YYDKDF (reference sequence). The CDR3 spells CATSREGETQYF. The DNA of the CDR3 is TGTGCCACCAGCAGAGAAGGAGAGACCCAGTACTTC.

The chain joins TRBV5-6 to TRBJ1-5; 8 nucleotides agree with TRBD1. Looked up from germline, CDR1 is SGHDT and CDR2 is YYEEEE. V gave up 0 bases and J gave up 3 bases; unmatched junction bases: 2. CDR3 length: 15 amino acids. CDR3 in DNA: TGTGCCAGCAGCTTGGGGGACAGGCCCAATCAGCCCCAGCATTTT. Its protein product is CASSLGDRPNQPQHF.

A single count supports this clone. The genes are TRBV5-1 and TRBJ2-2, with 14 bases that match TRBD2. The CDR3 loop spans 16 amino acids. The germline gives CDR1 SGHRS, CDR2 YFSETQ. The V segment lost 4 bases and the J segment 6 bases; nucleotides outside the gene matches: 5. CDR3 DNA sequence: TGCGCCAGCAGCATAGGACTAGCGGGAGGTTCCGGGGAGCTGTTTTTT. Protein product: CASSIGLAGGSGELFF.

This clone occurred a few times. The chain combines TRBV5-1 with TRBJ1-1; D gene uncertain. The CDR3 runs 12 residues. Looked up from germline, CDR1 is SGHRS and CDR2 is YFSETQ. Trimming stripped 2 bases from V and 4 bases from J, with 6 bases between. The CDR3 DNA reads TGCGCCAGCAGCTTACCCAGCACTGAAGCTTTCTTT. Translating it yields CASSLPSTEAFF.

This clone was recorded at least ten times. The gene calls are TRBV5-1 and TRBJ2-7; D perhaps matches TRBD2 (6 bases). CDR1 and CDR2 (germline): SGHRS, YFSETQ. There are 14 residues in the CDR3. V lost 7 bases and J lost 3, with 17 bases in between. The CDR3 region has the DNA TGCGCCAGCCGCCCCCTGCCGGGGGTCTACGAGCAGTACTTC. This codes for CASRPLPGVYEQYF.

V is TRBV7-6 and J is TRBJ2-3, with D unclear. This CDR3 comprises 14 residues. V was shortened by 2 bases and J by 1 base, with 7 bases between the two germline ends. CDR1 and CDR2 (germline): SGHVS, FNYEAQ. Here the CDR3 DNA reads TGTGCCAGCAGCTTAAACGAGGGCACAGATACGCAGTATTTT. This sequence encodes CASSLNEGTDTQYF.

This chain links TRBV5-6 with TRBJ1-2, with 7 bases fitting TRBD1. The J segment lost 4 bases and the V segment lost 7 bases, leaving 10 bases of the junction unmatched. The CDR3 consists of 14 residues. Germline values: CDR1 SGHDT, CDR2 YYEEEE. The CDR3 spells CASFVQGESYGYTF. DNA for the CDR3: TGTGCCAGCTTTGTGCAGGGGGAGTCCTATGGCTACACCTTC. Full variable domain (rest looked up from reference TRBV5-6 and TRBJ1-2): DAGVTQSPTHLIKTRGQQVTLRCSPKSGHDTVSWYQQALGQGPQFIFQYYEEEERQRGNFPDRFSGHQFPNYSSELNVNALLLGDSALYLCASFVQGESYGYTFGSGTRLTVV.

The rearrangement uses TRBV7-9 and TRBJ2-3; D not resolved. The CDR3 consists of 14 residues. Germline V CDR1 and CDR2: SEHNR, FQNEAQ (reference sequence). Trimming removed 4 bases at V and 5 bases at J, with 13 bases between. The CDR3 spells CASSSQAGGDTQYF. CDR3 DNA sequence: TGTGCCAGCAGCTCCCAGGCAGGCGGAGATACGCAGTATTTT.